The 18 T cell receptor beta chains below all came from one sample that was sequenced in a study of blood T cell repertoires in COVID-19. Method: immunoSEQ multiplex PCR; TCRdb's copy keeps in-frame clones and lacks some. This sample has approximately 360,000 clones, with approximately 90% found just once. Input material: PBMCs or T cells enriched from blood (not recorded which). These receptors were collected from a woman aged 25 to 45 with acute COVID-19.

The J gene is TRBJ1-5, the V gene TRBV5-8; TRBD1 aligns across 11 bases. The CDR3 is 15 residues long. V gave up 4 bases and J gave up 7 bases; unmatched junction bases: 7. In germline, CDR1 is SGHTS, CDR2 YDEGEE. The CDR3 coding sequence is TGTGCCAGCAGCCTCCGGGACAGGGGGGGACAGCCCCAGCATTTT. As protein: CASSLRDRGGQPQHF.

This sequence joins TRBV11-2 and TRBJ2-1; TRBD1 aligns across 10 bases. The CDR3 is made up of 16 amino acids. Germline CDR1 reads SGHAT; CDR2 reads FQNNGV. V trimming: 3 bases; J trimming: 7 bases; junction bases outside the gene matches: 9. CDR3 sequence: CASSLGNRQGANEQFF. CDR3 DNA sequence: TGTGCCAGCAGCTTGGGCAATCGACAGGGGGCGAATGAGCAGTTCTTC.

A word on this clone: One junction end disagrees with the germline gene, perhaps due to a read error. The chain recombines TRBV5-4 with TRBJ2-7, with 7 bases that match TRBD2. CDR3 length: 10 residues. Per the germline V gene, CDR1 is SGHNT and CDR2 is YYREEE (reference sequence). CDR3 amino acids: CASRAGLGSF. The CDR3 nucleotides read TGTGCCAGCAGGGCCGGACTAGGAAGCTTC.

The chain combines TRBV6-2 or TRBV6-3 with TRBJ1-5, with D unresolved. V shed 2 bases and J shed 0 bases, with 5 bases lying between them. Germline V lookup: CDR1 MNHEY, CDR2 SVGEGT. The CDR3 spans 14 residues. The CDR3 loop reads CASSYGDSNQPQHF. CDR3 DNA: TGTGCCAGCAGTTACGGAGATAGCAATCAGCCCCAGCATTTT.

CDR3 in DNA: TGTGCCAGCAGGACCGAACAGGGAATCACTAACTATGGCTACACCTTC. Translation: CASRTEQGITNYGYTF. The chain combines TRBV2 with TRBJ1-2; tentatively, D is TRBD1 (6 bases). This CDR3 is 16 amino acids long. The germline CDR1 and CDR2 sequences are SNHLY and FYNNEI. V was cut by 6 bases and J by 0 bases, with 17 bases left in between.

This clone was seen once. This chain connects TRBV29-1 to TRBJ2-7; TRBD2 is a possible D gene (5 bases). There are 12 residues in the CDR3. In germline, CDR1 is SQVTM, CDR2 ANQGSEA. V was trimmed by 7 bases and J by 4 bases, leaving 14 bases between them. CDR3 nucleotide sequence: TGCAGCGCCTCGGACGGGGTTTACGAGCAGTACTTC. Protein: CSASDGVYEQYF.

This sequence joins TRBV3-1 (or the pseudogene TRBV3-2) and TRBJ2-5; the match to TRBD2 covers 13 bases. The CDR3 sequence is 18 residues long. CDR1 and CDR2 (germline): LGHDT, YNNKEL (reference sequence). V lost 4 bases to trimming and J lost 5 bases; unmatched junction nucleotides: 13. The CDR3 nucleotides read TGTGCCAGCAGCCCCCGATGGACTAGCGGGGGATCCGGGGAGACCCAGTACTTC. This sequence encodes CASSPRWTSGGSGETQYF.

CDR3 sequence: CSVPRGPYNEQFF. Here the CDR3 DNA reads TGCAGCGTCCCCAGGGGGCCCTACAATGAGCAGTTCTTC. The chain carries TRBV29-1 and TRBJ2-1; 8 bases are shared with TRBD1. V was clipped by 6 bases and J by 2 bases; unmatched bases: 3. Germline-derived CDR1 and CDR2 are SQVTM and ANQGSEA. CDR3 length: 13 residues.

The genes are TRBV6-1 and TRBJ1-4; D not resolved. V lost 2 bases to trimming and J lost 8 bases, with 6 bases between them. The CDR3 runs 12 residues. CDR1 and CDR2 (germline): MNHNS, SASEGT. This CDR3 is CASSERREKLFF. The CDR3 bases are TGTGCCAGCAGTGAAAGGAGAGAAAAACTGTTTTTT.

This chain links TRBV4-1 with TRBJ1-3, with 10 nucleotides matching TRBD1. From germline, CDR1 is MGHRA and CDR2 YSYEKL. The CDR3 consists of 21 residues. V trimming: 4 bases; J trimming: 3 bases; junction bases outside the gene matches: 21. This CDR3 reads CASSLHTRDRGNRLRGNTIYF. As DNA, the CDR3 is TGCGCCAGCAGCCTTCACACCCGGGACAGGGGCAACAGGTTGCGTGGAAACACCATATATTTT.

This chain links TRBV14 with TRBJ1-6; D might be TRBD1 (6 bases). This CDR3 region has 14 residues. The germline gives CDR1 SGHDN, CDR2 FVKESK. The V and J ends lost 4 bases and 7 bases respectively, with 11 bases between them. As DNA, the CDR3 is TGTGCCAGCAGCCCCAGGGGTGGGAATTCACCCCTCCACTTT. Translating it yields CASSPRGGNSPLHF.

This sequence joins TRBV5-1 and TRBJ1-2, with unresolved D. Germline V gives CDR1 SGHRS, CDR2 YFSETQ. The V and J ends lost 4 bases and 5 bases respectively, with 15 bases between them. The CDR3 is 14 amino acids. CDR3 in DNA: TGCGCCAGCAGCGAGGACCGGGATCTTTATGGCTACACCTTC. Protein sequence: CASSEDRDLYGYTF. Drawing the rest from reference TRBV5-1 and TRBJ1-2, the complete variable domain is KAGVTQTPRYLIKTRGQQVTLSCSPISGHRSVSWYQQTPGQGLQFLFEYFSETQRNKGNFPGRFSGRQFSNSRSEMNVSTLELGDSALYLCASSEDRDLYGYTFGSGTRLTVV.

The genes are TRBV3-1 (or the pseudogene TRBV3-2) and TRBJ2-7; 10 nucleotides match TRBD2. This CDR3 region has 16 residues. Trimming cost V 5 bases and J 0 bases; bases outside gene matches: 7. The germline gives CDR1 LGHDT, CDR2 YNNKEL (reference sequence). The DNA for the CDR3 is TGTGCCAGCAGCTCCCTCCTAGCGGGGGACTCCTACGAGCAGTACTTC. The encoded protein is CASSSLLAGDSYEQYF.

The V and J genes are TRBV2 and TRBJ1-2, with 9 nucleotides matching TRBD1. The junction had 9 bases not matched to a gene; V was cut back by 6 bases and J by 4 bases. This CDR3 spans 15 amino acids. Germline V gives CDR1 SNHLY, CDR2 FYNNEI. The CDR3 DNA reads as TGTGCCAGCAGGGGAAACCGGGACAGGGCCTATGGCTACACCTTC. Translation: CASRGNRDRAYGYTF.

This sequence joins TRBV6-4 and TRBJ1-5; weak D call: TRBD1 (6 bases). The CDR3 contains 15 residues. With 4 bases removed from V and 2 bases from J, the gap between germline ends came to 12 bases. The germline V gene encodes CDR1 MRHNA and CDR2 SNTAGT. CDR3: CASSASGEGNQPQHF. CDR3 nucleotide sequence: TGTGCCAGCAGTGCGTCAGGGGAAGGCAATCAGCCCCAGCATTTT.

The chain employs TRBV15 and TRBJ2-1, with D perhaps matching TRBD1 (6 bases). Germline lookup yields CDR1 LNHNV and CDR2 YYDKDF (reference sequence). V was cut by 1 base and J by 7 bases, with 17 bases left in between. CDR3 length: 16 amino acids. The chain's CDR3 is CATSRVQGRGLNEQFF. CDR3 sequence (DNA): TGTGCCACCAGCAGAGTTCAGGGGCGCGGGCTGAATGAGCAGTTCTTC.

The chain couples TRBV29-1 to TRBJ2-6; no reliable D call. V gave up 1 base and J gave up 0 bases, with 4 bases separating them. Germline V CDR1 and CDR2: SQVTM, ANQGSEA. CDR3 length: 14 residues. Written as DNA, the CDR3 is TGCAGCGTTGAAGCCTTCTCTGGGGCCAACGTCCTGACTTTC. This codes for CSVEAFSGANVLTF.

Written as DNA, the CDR3 is TGTGCCTGGAGAGCAGGGGTTTCTGGAAACACCATATATTTT. This codes for CAWRAGVSGNTIYF. V and J are TRBV30 and TRBJ1-3; the D gene is possibly TRBD1 (6 bases). V was clipped by 3 bases and J by 1 base, with 10 bases between them. The germline CDR1 and CDR2 sequences are GTSNPN and SVGIG (reference sequence). The CDR3 spans 14 residues.